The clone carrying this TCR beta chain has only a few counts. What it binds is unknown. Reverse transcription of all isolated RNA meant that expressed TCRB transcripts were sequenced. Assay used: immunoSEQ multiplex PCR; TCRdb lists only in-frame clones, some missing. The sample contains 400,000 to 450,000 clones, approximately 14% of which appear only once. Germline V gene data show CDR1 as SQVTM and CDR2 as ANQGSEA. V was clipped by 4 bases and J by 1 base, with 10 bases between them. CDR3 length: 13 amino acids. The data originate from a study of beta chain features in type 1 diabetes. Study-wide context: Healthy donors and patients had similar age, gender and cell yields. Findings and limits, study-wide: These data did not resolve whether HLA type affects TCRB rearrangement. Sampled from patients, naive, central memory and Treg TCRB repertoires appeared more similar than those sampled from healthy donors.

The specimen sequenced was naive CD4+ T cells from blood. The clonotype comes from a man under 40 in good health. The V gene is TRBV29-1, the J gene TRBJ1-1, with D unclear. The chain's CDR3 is CSVVAPGNTEAFF. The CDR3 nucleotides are TGCAGCGTTGTAGCTCCGGGGAACACTGAAGCTTTCTTT.